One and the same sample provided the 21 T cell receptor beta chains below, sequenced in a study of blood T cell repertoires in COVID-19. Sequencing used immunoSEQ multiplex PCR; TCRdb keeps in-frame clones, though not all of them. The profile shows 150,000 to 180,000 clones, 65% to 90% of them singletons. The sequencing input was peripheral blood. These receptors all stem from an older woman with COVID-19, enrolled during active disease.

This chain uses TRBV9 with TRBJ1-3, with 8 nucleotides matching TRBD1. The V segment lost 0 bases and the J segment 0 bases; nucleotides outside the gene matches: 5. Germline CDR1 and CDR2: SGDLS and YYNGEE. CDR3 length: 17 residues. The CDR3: CASSVVDRGSSGNTIYF. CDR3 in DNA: TGTGCCAGCAGCGTAGTAGACAGGGGCAGCTCTGGAAACACCATATATTTT. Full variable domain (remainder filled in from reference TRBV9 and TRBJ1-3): DSGVTQTPKHLITATGQRVTLRCSPRSGDLSVYWYQQSLDQGLQFLIQYYNGEERAKGNILERFSAQQFPDLHSELNLSSLELGDSALYFCASSVVDRGSSGNTIYFGEGSWLTVV.

The CDR3 nucleotides are TGCAGCGTTGGGGAGGGAACAGATACGCAGTATTTT. Translated, it gives CSVGEGTDTQYF. This chain connects TRBV29-1 to TRBJ2-3; TRBD2 aligns across 7 bases. This CDR3 has 12 amino acids. V trimming: 4 bases; J trimming: 3 bases; junction bases outside the gene matches: 1. The V gene's germline CDR1 is SQVTM and CDR2 ANQGSEA.

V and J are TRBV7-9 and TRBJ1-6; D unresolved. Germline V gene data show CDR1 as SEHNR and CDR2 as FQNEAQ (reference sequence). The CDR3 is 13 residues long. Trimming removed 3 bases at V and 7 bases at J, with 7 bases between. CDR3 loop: CASSFPGNSPLHF. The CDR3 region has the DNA TGTGCCAGCAGCTTTCCCGGGAATTCACCCCTCCACTTT.

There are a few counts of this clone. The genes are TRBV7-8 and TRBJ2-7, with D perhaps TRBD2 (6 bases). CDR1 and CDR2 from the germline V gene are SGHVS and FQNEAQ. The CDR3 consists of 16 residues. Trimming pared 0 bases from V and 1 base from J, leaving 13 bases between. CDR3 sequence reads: CASSLAGGPLSYEQYV. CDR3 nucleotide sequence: TGTGCCAGCAGCTTAGCGGGGGGTCCCTTATCCTACGAGCAGTACGTC.

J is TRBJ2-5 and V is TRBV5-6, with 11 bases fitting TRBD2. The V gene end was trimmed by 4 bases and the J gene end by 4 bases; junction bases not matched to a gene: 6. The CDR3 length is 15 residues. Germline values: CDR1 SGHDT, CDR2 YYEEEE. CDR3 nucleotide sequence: TGTGCCAGCAGCCGTCGACTAGCGGGGCGAGAGACCCAGTACTTC. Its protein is CASSRRLAGRETQYF.

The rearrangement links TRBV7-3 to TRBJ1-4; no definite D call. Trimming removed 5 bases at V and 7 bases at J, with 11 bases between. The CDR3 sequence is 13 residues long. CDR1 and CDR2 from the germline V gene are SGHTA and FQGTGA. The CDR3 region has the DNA TGTGCCAGCAGCGGCGGGTTTCGTGAAAAACTGTTTTTT. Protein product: CASSGGFREKLFF.

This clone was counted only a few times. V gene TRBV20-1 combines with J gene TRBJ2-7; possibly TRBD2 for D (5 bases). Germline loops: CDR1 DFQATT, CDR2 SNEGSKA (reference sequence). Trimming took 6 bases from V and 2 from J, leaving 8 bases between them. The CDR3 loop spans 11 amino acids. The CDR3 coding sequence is TGCAGTGCGGTCGGGACCTACGAGCAGTACTTC. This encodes CSAVGTYEQYF.

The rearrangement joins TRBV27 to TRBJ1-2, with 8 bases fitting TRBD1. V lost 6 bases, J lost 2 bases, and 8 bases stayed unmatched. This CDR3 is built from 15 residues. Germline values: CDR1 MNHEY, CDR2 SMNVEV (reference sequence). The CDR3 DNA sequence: TGTGCCAGCAGCCATGGGGGACAGGAGAACTATGGCTACACCTTC. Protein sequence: CASSHGGQENYGYTF.

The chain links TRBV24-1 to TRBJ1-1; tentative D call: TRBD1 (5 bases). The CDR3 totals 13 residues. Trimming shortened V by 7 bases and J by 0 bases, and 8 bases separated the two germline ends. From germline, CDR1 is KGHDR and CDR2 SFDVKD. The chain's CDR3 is CATRLGLNTEAFF. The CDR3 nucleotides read TGTGCCACCAGGCTGGGGCTGAACACTGAAGCTTTCTTT.

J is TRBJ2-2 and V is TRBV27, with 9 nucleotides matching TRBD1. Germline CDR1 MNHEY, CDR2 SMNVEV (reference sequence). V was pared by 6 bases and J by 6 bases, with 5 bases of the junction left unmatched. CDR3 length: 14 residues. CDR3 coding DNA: TGTGCCAGCAGCGGGACAGGGAATCCCGGGGAGCTGTTTTTT. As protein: CASSGTGNPGELFF.

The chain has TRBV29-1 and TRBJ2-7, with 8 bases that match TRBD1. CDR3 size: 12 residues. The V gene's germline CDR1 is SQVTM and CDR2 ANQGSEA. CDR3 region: CSVVVSRGLYCV. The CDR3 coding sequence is TGCAGCGTTGTAGTTTCCAGGGGGCTCTACTGCGTC.

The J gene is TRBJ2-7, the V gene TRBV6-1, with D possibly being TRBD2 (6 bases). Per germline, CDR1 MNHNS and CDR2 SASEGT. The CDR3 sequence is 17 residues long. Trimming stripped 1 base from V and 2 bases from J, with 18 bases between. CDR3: CASSEGGTVTGTYEQYV. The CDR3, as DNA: TGTGCCAGCAGTGAAGGCGGGACGGTGACCGGCACCTACGAGCAGTACGTC.

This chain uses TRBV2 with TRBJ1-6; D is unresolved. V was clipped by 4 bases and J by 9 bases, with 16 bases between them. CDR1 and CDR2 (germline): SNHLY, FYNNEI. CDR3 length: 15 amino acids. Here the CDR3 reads CASSAVGRGSSPLHF. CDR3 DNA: TGTGCCAGCAGTGCCGTGGGGAGAGGATCTTCACCCCTCCACTTT.

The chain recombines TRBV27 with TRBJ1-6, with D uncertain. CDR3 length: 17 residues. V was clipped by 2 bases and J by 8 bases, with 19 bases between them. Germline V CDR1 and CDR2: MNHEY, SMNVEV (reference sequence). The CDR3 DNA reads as TGTGCCAGCAGTTTACGCCCCCCGAGGAGCGTGGATTCACCCCTCCACTTT. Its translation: CASSLRPPRSVDSPLHF.

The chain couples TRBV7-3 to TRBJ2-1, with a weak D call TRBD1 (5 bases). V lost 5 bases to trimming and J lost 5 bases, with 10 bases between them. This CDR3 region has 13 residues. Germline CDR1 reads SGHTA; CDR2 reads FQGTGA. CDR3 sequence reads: CASSPRQNNEQFF. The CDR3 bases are TGTGCCAGCAGCCCGCGACAGAACAATGAGCAGTTCTTC. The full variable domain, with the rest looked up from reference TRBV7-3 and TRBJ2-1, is GAGVSQTPSNKVTEKGKYVELRCDPISGHTALYWYRQSLGQGPEFLIYFQGTGAADDSGLPNDRFFAVRPEGSVSTLKIQRTERGDSAVYLCASSPRQNNEQFFGPGTRLTVL.

CDR3 nucleotides: TGCGCCAGCAGCCAAGGAATTAGCAGCTCCTACAATGAGCAGTTCTTC. It is translated as CASSQGISSSYNEQFF. The chain carries TRBV4-1 and TRBJ2-1; D is uncertain. V lost 1 base, J lost 0 bases, and 10 bases lay in between. There are 16 residues in the CDR3. The germline V gene has CDR1 MGHRA and CDR2 YSYEKL.

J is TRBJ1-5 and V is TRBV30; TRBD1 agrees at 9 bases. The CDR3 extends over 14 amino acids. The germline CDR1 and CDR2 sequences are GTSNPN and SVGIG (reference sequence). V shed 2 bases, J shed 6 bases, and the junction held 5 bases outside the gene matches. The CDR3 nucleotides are TGTGCCTGGAGTCCAGGGACAGGGAGTCAGCCCCAGCATTTT. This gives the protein CAWSPGTGSQPQHF.

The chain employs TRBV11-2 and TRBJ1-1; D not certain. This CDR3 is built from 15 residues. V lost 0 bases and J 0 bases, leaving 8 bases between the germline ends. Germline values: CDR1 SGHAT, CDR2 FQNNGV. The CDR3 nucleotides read TGTGCCAGCAGCTTAGAGCCAGTCATGAACACTGAAGCTTTCTTT. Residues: CASSLEPVMNTEAFF.

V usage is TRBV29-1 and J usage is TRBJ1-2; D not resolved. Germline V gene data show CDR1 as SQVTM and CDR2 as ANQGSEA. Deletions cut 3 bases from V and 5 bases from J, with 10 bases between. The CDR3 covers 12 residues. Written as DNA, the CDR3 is TGCAGCGTTGATGCGGGCCTTTATGGCTACACCTTC. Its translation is CSVDAGLYGYTF. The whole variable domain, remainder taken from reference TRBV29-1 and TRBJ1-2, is SAVISQKPSRDICQRGTSLTIQCQVDSQVTMMFWYRQQPGQSLTLIATANQGSEATYESGFVIDKFPISRPNLTFSTLTVSNMSPEDSSIYLCSVDAGLYGYTFGSGTRLTVV.

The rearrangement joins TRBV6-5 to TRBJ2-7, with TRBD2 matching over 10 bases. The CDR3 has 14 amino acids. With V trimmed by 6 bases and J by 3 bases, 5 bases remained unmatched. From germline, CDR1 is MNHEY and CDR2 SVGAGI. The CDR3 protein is CASSGTSALYEQYF. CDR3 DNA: TGTGCCAGCAGCGGGACTAGCGCTCTCTACGAGCAGTACTTC.

The CDR3: CASSMDTSNTEAFF. CDR3 in DNA: TGTGCCAGTAGTATGGACACCTCGAACACTGAAGCTTTCTTT. The chain combines TRBV19 with TRBJ1-1; D possibly corresponds to TRBD1 (5 bases). Germline V gene sequence: CDR1 LNHDA, CDR2 SQIVND (reference sequence). The CDR3 loop spans 14 amino acids. The germline V and J ends were trimmed by 3 bases and 1 base, with 9 bases remaining between them.